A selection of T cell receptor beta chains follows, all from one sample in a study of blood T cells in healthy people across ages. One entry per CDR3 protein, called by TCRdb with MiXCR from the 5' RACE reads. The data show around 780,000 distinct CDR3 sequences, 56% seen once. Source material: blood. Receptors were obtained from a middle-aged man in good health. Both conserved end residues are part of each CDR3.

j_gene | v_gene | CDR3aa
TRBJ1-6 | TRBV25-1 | CASSGPPSNSPLHF
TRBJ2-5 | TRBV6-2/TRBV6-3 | CAGSPLRRLQETQYF
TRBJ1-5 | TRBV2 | CASSPPGGGEGQPQHF
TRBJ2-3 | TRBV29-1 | CSVEGAADTQYF
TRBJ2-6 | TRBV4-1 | CASSQVTGPVSSGANVLTF
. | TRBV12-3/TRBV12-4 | CASNRGTGGFHEQYF
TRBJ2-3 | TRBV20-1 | CSARPSGSADTQYF
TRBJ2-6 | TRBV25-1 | CASRGAVSGANVLTF
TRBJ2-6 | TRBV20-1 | CCGIPTGANVLTF
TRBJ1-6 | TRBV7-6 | CASSSAGVGGSPLHF
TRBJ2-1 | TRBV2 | CASRLAFRLASHNEQFF
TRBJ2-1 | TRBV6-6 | CASSYGSAGGPKEQFF
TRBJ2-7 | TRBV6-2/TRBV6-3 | CASSSGLEQYF
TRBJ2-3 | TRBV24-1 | CATSDDTAGLADTQYF
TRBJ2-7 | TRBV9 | CASSPRPLVGWHEQYF
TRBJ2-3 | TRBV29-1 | CSVIGLAGVTDTQYF
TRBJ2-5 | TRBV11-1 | CASSKDRGLQETQYF
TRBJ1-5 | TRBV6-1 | CASSEAYGQPQHF
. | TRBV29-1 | CSARPTGGNEQYF
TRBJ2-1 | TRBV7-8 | CASSVLLARGVNEQFF
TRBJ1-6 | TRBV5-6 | CASSLIQVNSPLHF
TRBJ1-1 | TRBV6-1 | CASSLSGGCEAFF
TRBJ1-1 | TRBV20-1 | CSATTGGYTEAFF
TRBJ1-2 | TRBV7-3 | CASSLPGGTGGGYTF
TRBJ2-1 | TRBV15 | CATSRDLSGGNEQFF
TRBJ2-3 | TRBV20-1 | CSARDQQKTDTQYF
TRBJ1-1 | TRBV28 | CASSLWAEGRLAEAFF
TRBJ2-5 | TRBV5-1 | CASSLKVSKETQYF
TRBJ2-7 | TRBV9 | CASSPRPGQTYEQYF
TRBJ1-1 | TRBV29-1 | CSVLLPTALNTEAFF
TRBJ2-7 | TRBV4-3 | CASSQANNRGGEQYF